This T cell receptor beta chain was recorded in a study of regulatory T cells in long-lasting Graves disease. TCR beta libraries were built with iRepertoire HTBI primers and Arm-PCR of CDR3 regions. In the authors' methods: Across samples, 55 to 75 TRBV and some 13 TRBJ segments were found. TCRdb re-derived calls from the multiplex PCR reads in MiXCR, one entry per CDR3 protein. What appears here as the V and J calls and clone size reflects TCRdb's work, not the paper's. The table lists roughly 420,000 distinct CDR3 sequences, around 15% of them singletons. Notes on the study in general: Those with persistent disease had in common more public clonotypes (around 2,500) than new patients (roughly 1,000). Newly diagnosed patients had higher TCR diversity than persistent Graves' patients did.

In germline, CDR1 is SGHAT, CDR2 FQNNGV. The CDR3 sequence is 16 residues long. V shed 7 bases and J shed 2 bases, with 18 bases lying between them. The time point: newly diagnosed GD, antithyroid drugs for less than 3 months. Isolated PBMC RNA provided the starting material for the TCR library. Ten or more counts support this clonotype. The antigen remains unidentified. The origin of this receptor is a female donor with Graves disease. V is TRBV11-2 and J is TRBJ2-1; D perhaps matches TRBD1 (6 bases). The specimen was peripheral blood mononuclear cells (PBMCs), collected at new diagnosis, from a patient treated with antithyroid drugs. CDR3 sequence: CASTPRGSTTYNEQFF. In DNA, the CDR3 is TGTGCCAGCACTCCAAGGGGGTCCACTACCTACAATGAGCAGTTCTTC. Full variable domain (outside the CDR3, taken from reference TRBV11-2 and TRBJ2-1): EAGVAQSPRYKIIEKRQSVAFWCNPISGHATLYWYQQILGQGPKLLIQFQNNGVVDDSQLPKDRFSAERLKGVDSTLKIQPAKLEDSAVYLCASTPRGSTTYNEQFFGPGTRLTVL.